This entry is about one T cell receptor beta chain. It lacks a known antigen. Base qualities are not provided; no much larger clone lies one nucleotide away. The data originate from a study of blood T cell repertoires in COVID-19 (TCRdb year 2020). Context from the whole study: Samples covering the acute and convalescent phases of COVID-19 were provided by collaborators in the United States, Italy and Spain. The prospective study material was composed of cDNA or gDNA derived from T cells, B-cell-depleted T cells, or PBMCs. Deeply sampled blood TCRbeta repertoires from subjects exposed to, actively infected with, or recovered from COVID-19 were included in the dataset. A freely available public database, intended as a resource for researchers studying the immune response to SARS-CoV-2, is where the repertoires were released. The samples were drawn from the first 160 participants of the ongoing ImmuneRACE study and from 1,200 or so subjects provided by 6 global collaborators. Sample metadata almost always included a de-identified subject ID, COVID-19 status, age in years and sex. Where available, HLA class I and class II types were taken from metadata supplied by the sample provider and were not determined by assay-based typing. Results the study describes overall, beyond this receptor: How much clinical and demographic metadata was included differed by source and by participant, and the metadata was provided uncurated.

Each collaborating institution followed its own protocols to collect whole blood in K2EDTA tubes. For TCRbeta analysis, collaborator samples were shipped as frozen whole blood, as isolated PBMCs, or as DNA extracted from either sample type. The immunoSEQ Assay, a bias-controlled multiplex PCR, was used to amplify TCRbeta CDR3 regions from genomic DNA. Turning to the authors' computational methods: The number of nucleated cells in each sample was estimated by amplification of reference gene primers within the assay. To quantify the absolute abundance of each unique TCRbeta CDR3 rearrangement, sequence reads were collapsed and filtered. For each sample, productive Simpson clonality was calculated as the square root of Simpson's diversity index across productive rearrangements. What TCRdb holds here is the immuneACCESS table cut down to in-frame rearrangements. Part of the clones is not present; checked against another copy, under half of the missing clones reflect an unresolved V gene, and the others are unexplained. V and J calls and clone size come straight from that table; D and trimming were deduced from the DNA. The sample table records about 180,000 clones; 80% of these occur just once. The ten biggest clones cover 6.5% of the sample.

What was sequenced was peripheral blood. The sequence came from a man aged 70 or older with active or convalescent COVID-19.

The CDR3 region: CASSYSVQFMNTEAFF. The sequenced DNA: TGTGCCAGCAGTTACTCCGTACAGTTCATGAACACTGAAGCTTTCTTT. Recombination joined TRBV6-6 with TRBJ1-1; there is no confident call for the D gene. CDR1 and CDR2, per the germline V gene (reference sequence), are MNHNY and SVGAGI. The trim is 0 bases for V and 0 bases for J, with a gap of 11 bases between the germline ends. Measured from the cysteine to the phenylalanine, the CDR3 is 16 residues long. Only the CDR3 region is kept as DNA, spanning 48 bases read in frame from base 1.